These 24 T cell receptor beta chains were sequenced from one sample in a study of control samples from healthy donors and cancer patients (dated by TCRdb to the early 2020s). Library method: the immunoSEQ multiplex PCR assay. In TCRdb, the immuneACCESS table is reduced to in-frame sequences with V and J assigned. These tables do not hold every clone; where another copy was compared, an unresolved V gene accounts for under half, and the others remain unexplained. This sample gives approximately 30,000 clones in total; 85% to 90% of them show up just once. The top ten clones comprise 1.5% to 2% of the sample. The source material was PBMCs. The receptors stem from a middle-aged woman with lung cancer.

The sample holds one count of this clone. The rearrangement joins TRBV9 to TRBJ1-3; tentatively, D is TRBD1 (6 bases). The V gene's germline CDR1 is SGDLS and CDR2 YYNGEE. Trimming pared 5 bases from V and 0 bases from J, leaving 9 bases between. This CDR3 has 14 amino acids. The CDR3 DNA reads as TGTGCCAGCAGTCCAGGGGTCTCTGGAAACACCATATATTTT. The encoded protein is CASSPGVSGNTIYF.

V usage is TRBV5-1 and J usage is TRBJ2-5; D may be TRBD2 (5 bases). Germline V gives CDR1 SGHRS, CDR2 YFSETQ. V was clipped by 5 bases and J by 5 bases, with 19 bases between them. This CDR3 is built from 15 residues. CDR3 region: CASSKDSGTVETQYF. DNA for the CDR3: TGCGCCAGCAGTAAGGACTCGGGTACGGTGGAGACCCAGTACTTC.

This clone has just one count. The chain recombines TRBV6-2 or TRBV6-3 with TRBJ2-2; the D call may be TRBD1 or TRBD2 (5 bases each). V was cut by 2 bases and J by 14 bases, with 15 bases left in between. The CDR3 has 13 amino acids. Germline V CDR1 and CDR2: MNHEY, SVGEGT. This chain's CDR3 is CASSYEFGGNLFF. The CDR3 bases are TGTGCCAGCAGTTACGAGTTTGGGGGTAACCTGTTTTTT.

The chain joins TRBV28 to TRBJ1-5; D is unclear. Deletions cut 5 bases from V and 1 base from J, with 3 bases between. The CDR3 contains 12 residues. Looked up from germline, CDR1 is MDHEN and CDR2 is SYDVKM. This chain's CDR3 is CASSTSNQPQHF. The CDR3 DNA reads TGTGCCAGCAGTACAAGCAATCAGCCCCAGCATTTT. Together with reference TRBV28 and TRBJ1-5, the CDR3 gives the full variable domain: DVKVTQSSRYLVKRTGEKVFLECVQDMDHENMFWYRQDPGLGLRLIYFSYDVKMKEKGDIPEGYSVSREKKERFSLILESASTNQTSMYLCASSTSNQPQHFGDGTRLSIL.

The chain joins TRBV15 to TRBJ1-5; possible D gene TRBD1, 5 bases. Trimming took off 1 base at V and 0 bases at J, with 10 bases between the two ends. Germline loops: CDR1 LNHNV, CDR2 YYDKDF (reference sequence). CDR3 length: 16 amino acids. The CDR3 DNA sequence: TGTGCCACCAGCAGAGCGGGGCCTTATAGCAATCAGCCCCAGCATTTT. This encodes CATSRAGPYSNQPQHF.

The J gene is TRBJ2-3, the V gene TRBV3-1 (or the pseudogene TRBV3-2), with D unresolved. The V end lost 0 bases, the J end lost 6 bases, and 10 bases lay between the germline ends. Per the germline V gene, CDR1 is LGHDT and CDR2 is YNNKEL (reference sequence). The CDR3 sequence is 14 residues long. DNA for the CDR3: TGTGCCAGCAGCCAAGACATTGGCCGCGATACGCAGTATTTT. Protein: CASSQDIGRDTQYF.

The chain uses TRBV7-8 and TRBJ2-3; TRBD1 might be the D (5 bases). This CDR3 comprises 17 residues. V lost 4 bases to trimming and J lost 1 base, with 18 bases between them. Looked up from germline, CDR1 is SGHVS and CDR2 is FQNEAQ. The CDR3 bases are TGTGCCAGCAGCTCCCGACAGATCCGGCGCGGCACAGATACGCAGTATTTT. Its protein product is CASSSRQIRRGTDTQYF.

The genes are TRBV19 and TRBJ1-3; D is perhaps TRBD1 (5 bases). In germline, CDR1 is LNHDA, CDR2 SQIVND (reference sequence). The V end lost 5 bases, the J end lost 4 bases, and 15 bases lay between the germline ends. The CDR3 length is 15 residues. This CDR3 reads CASSFPTDHGNTIYF. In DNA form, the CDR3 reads TGTGCCAGTAGTTTCCCGACAGACCACGGAAACACCATATATTTT.

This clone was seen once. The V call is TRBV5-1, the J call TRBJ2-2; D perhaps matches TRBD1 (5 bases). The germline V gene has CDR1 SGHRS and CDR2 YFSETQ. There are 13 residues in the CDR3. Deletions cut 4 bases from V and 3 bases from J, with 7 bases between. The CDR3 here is CASSGAHTGELFF. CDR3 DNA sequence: TGCGCCAGCAGCGGGGCGCACACCGGGGAGCTGTTTTTT.

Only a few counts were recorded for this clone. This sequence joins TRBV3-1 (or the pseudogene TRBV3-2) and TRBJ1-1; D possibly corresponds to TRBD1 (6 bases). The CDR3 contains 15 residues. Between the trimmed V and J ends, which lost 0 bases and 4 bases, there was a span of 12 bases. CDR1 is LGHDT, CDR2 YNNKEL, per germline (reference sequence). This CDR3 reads CASSQEGGWSTEAFF. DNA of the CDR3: TGTGCCAGCAGCCAAGAAGGGGGTTGGAGCACTGAAGCTTTCTTT.

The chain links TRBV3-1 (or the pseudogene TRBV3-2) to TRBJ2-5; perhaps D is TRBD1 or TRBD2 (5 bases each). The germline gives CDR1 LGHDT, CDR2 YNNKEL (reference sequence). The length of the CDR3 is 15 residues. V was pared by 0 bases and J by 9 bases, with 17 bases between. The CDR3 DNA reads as TGTGCCAGCAGCCAAGAATCGGCCTTTGAGGGGCCCCAGTACTTC. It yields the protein CASSQESAFEGPQYF.

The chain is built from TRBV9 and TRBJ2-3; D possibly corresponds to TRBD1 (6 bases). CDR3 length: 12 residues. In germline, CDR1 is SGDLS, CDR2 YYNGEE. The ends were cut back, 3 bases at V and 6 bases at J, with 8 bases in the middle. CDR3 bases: TGTGCCAGCAGCGCAGGGGAGGATACGCAGTATTTT. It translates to CASSAGEDTQYF.

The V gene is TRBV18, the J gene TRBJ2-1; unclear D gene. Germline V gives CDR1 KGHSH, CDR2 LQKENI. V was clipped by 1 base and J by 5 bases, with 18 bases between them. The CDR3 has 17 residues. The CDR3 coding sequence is TGTGCCAGCTCACCACTTGGGGTTGGCAGCGCGAACAATGAGCAGTTCTTC. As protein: CASSPLGVGSANNEQFF. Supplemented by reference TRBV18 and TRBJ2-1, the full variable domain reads NAGVMQNPRHLVRRRGQEARLRCSPMKGHSHVYWYRQLPEEGLKFMVYLQKENIIDESGMPKERFSAEFPKEGPSILRIQQVVRGDSAAYFCASSPLGVGSANNEQFFGPGTRLTVL.

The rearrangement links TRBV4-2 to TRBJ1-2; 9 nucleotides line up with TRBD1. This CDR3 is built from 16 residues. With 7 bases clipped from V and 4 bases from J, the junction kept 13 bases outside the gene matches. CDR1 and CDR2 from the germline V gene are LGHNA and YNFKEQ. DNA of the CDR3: TGTGCCAGCACCCTTATTACCACAGGGGGCTTCTATGGCTACACCTTC. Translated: CASTLITTGGFYGYTF.

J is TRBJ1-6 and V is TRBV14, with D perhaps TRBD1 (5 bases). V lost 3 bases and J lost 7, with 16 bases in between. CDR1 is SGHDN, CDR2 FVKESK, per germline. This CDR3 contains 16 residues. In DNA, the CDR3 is TGTGCCAGCAGCCACACGCGGCGGGGCATAAATTCACCCCTCCACTTT. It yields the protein CASSHTRRGINSPLHF.

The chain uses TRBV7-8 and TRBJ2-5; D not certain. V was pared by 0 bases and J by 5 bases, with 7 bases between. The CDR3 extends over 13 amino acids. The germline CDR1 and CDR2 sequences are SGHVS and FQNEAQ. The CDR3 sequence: CASSLAEAETQYF. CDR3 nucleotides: TGTGCCAGCAGCTTAGCCGAGGCGGAGACCCAGTACTTC. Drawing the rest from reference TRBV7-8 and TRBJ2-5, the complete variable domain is GAGVSQSPRYKVAKRGQDVALRCDPISGHVSLFWYQQALGQGPEFLTYFQNEAQLDKSGLPSDRFFAERPEGSVSTLKIQRTQQEDSAVYLCASSLAEAETQYFGPGTRLLVL.

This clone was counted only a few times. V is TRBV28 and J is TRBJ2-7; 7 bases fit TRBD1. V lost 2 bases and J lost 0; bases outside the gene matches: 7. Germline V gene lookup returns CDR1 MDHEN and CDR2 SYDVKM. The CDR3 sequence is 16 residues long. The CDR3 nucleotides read TGTGCCAGCAGTTTACCGACAGGGTTGCCCTCCTACGAGCAGTACTTC. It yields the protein CASSLPTGLPSYEQYF.

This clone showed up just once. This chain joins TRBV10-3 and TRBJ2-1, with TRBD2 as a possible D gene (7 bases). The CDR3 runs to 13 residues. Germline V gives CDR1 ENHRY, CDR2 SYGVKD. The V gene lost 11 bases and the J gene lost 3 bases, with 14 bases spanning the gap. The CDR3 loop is CAVTGRVYNEQFF. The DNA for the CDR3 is TGTGCCGTTACAGGGAGGGTCTACAATGAGCAGTTCTTC.

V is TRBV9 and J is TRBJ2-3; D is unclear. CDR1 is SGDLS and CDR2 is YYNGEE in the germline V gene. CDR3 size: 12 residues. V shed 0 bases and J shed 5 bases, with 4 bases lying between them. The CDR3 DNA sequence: TGTGCCAGCAGCGTAGATCTAGATACGCAGTATTTT. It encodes CASSVDLDTQYF.

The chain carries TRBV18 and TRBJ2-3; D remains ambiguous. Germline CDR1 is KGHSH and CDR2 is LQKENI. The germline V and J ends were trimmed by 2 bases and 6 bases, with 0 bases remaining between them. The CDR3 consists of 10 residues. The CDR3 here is CASSPDTQYF. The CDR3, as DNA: TGTGCCAGCTCACCAGATACGCAGTATTTT.

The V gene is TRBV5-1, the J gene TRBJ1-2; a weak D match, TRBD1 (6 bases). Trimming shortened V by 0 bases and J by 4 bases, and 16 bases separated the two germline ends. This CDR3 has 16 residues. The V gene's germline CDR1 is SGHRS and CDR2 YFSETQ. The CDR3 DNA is TGCGCCAGCAGCTTGGACGAGGGGGTCCGAAGCTATGGCTACACCTTC. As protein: CASSLDEGVRSYGYTF.

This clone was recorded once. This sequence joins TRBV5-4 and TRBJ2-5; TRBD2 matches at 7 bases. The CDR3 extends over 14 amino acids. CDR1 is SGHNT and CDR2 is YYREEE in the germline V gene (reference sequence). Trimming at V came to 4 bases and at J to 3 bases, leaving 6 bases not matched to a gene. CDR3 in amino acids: CASSERGNKETQYF. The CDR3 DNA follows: TGTGCCAGCAGCGAGCGGGGAAATAAAGAGACCCAGTACTTC.

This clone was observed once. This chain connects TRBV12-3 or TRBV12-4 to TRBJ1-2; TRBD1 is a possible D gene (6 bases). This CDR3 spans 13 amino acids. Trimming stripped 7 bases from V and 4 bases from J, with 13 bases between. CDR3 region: CASTGGSRYGYTF. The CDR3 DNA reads TGTGCCAGCACCGGGGGCTCCCGCTATGGCTACACCTTC.

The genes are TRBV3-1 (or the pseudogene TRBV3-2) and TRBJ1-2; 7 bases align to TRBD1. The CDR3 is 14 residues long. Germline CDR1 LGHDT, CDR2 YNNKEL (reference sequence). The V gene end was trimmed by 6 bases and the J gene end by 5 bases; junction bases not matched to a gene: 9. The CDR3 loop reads CASSQQAGGYGYTF. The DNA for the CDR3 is TGTGCCAGCAGTCAACAAGCAGGGGGATATGGCTACACCTTC.